These 24 T cell receptor beta chains originate from one sample sequenced in a study of T-cell reconstitution after alpha-beta-depleted transplantation in children. The TCRbeta library incorporated unique molecular identifiers. TCRdb redid the calling of the PCR reads with MiXCR, one entry per CDR3 protein. The data show about 210,000 distinct CDR3 sequences, roughly 15% seen once. Here the sequenced sample was PBMCs, mostly from graft donor cells, taken 360 days after TCRalphabeta/CD19-depleted stem cell transplant. The receptors shown here come from a male patient aged 2 to 10 who had a stem cell transplant for acute lymphoblastic leukemia, so the T cells may come from the graft donor.

The genes are TRBV3-1 and TRBJ1-1; the match to TRBD1 covers 7 bases. Unmatched junction bases numbered 4, after V lost 1 base and J lost 11 bases. The germline CDR1 and CDR2 sequences are LGHDT and YNNKEL (reference sequence). This CDR3 region has 12 residues. Written as DNA, the CDR3 is TGTGCCAGCAGCCAAGGACAGGGCTCGGCTTTCTTT. It encodes CASSQGQGSAFF.

The chain combines TRBV4-3 with TRBJ1-1; D not certain. The V gene lost 0 bases and the J gene lost 3 bases, with 8 bases spanning the gap. The CDR3 totals 14 residues. The germline gives CDR1 LGHNA, CDR2 YSLEER. The CDR3 sequence is CASSQDHGYTEAFF. CDR3 coding DNA: TGCGCCAGCAGCCAAGATCACGGGTACACTGAAGCTTTCTTT.

A note on this clonotype: A much larger clone lies a single base off, so this may be a read error. The V and J genes are TRBV15 and TRBJ2-7; D unclear. The length of the CDR3 is 13 residues. The germline V gene has CDR1 LNHNV and CDR2 YYDKDF (reference sequence). With 0 bases removed from V and 9 bases from J, the gap between germline ends came to 12 bases. CDR3 loop: CATSRDPPGGQYF. The CDR3 DNA follows: TGTGCCACCAGCAGAGATCCCCCCGGCGGGCAGTACTTC.

This clonotype was counted between two and nine times. The chain has TRBV20-1 and TRBJ1-1; D not certain. CDR1 is DFQATT and CDR2 is SNEGSKA in the germline V gene (reference sequence). Between the trimmed V and J ends, which lost 6 bases and 2 bases, there was a span of 10 bases. The CDR3 runs 12 residues. CDR3 region: CSAESQNTEAFF. The CDR3 nucleotides read TGCAGTGCCGAGAGTCAAAACACTGAAGCTTTCTTT.

This clonotype was counted between two and nine times. V gene TRBV12-3 or TRBV12-4 combines with J gene TRBJ2-1; D is perhaps TRBD2 (6 bases). The CDR3 covers 14 residues. V was cut by 3 bases and J by 10 bases, with 16 bases left in between. DNA of the CDR3: TGTGCCAGCAGTTTCCCCCCCCTGCGGGAAGAGCAGTTCTTC. Residues: CASSFPPLREEQFF.

The J gene is TRBJ2-1, the V gene TRBV20-1; 8 nucleotides line up with TRBD1. The CDR3 has 14 amino acids. CDR1 DFQATT and CDR2 SNEGSKA come from the germline V gene (reference sequence). Trimming took 8 bases from V and 7 from J; bases not matched to a gene: 13. The chain's CDR3 is CSPFNRQGSNEQFF. The DNA for the CDR3 is TGCAGTCCCTTTAACCGACAGGGGTCAAATGAGCAGTTCTTC.

The chain carries TRBV6-5 and TRBJ2-5; perhaps TRBD1 as D (5 bases). The CDR3 runs 15 residues. Germline V gene data show CDR1 as MNHEY and CDR2 as SVGAGI. Trimming pared 8 bases from V and 5 bases from J, leaving 21 bases between. The CDR3 loop is CASGLTRAGRETQYF. Written as DNA, the CDR3 is TGTGCCAGCGGGCTTACTCGGGCAGGGCGGGAGACCCAGTACTTC.

The table lists this clonotype with a few counts. This sequence joins TRBV5-1 and TRBJ1-1; no definite D call. The CDR3 loop spans 14 amino acids. Germline-derived CDR1 and CDR2 are SGHRS and YFSETQ. V shed 2 bases and J shed 0 bases, with 8 bases lying between them. CDR3 sequence reads: CASSFVEMNTEAFF. The CDR3 region has the DNA TGCGCCAGCAGCTTCGTAGAGATGAACACTGAAGCTTTCTTT.

This clonotype appeared a few times. In nucleotides, the CDR3 is TGTGCCAGCTCCCTTGGGGGGGCTCCCCTGTACGAGCAGTACTTC. Amino acids: CASSLGGAPLYEQYF. V usage is TRBV27 and J usage is TRBJ2-7; D may be TRBD2 (7 bases). The CDR3 totals 15 residues. Looked up from germline, CDR1 is MNHEY and CDR2 is SMNVEV (reference sequence). V was cut by 8 bases and J by 4 bases, with 21 bases left in between.

This chain uses TRBV10-3 with TRBJ2-6; 12 bases are a match to TRBD1. CDR1 and CDR2 from the germline V gene are ENHRY and SYGVKD. The trim removed 10 bases at V and 0 bases at J, leaving 10 bases unmatched. The CDR3 sequence is 18 residues long. CDR3 sequence reads: CATGGTGGTNSGANVLTF. The CDR3 DNA reads TGTGCCACCGGGGGGACAGGGGGCACCAACTCTGGGGCCAACGTCCTGACTTTC.

This clonotype has just a few counts. V gene TRBV12-3 or TRBV12-4 combines with J gene TRBJ2-1, with TRBD1 matching over 9 bases. The CDR3 is 16 residues long. The J segment lost 7 bases and the V segment lost 6 bases, leaving 13 bases of the junction unmatched. This CDR3 reads CASSLGGTGSPNEQFF. CDR3 nucleotides: TGTGCCAGCAGCCTAGGGGGGACAGGGAGCCCTAATGAGCAGTTCTTC.

In this sample, this clonotype turned up a few times. This rearrangement joins TRBV4-3 to TRBJ2-3; TRBD1 aligns across 8 bases. The CDR3 runs to 18 residues. Trimming took 0 bases from V and 6 from J; bases not matched to a gene: 14. Germline CDR1 is LGHNA and CDR2 is YSLEER. CDR3 amino acids: CASSQDIGDRGFWDTQYF. CDR3 coding DNA: TGCGCCAGCAGCCAAGACATAGGAGACAGGGGCTTTTGGGATACGCAGTATTTT.

This clonotype was seen many times. V and J are TRBV7-8 and TRBJ2-1; D is undetermined. Germline loops: CDR1 SGHVS, CDR2 FQNEAQ. The CDR3 loop spans 15 amino acids. Trimming took 0 bases from V and 3 from J, leaving 9 bases between them. CDR3 in DNA: TGTGCCAGCAGCTTAGCCCTATCAGGCTACAATGAGCAGTTCTTC. Its protein product is CASSLALSGYNEQFF.

The chain combines TRBV20-1 with TRBJ2-1; TRBD1 aligns across 9 bases. J gave up 6 bases and V 6 bases, and 18 bases lay outside the gene matches. Germline V CDR1 and CDR2: DFQATT, SNEGSKA (reference sequence). The CDR3 loop spans 17 amino acids. CDR3 region: CSAEKPTGTGSSNEQFF. The CDR3 nucleotides are TGCAGTGCCGAAAAACCTACTGGGACAGGGTCTAGCAATGAGCAGTTCTTC.

This sequence joins TRBV20-1 and TRBJ2-5; D not resolved. V shed 4 bases and J shed 0 bases, with 6 bases lying between them. The germline gives CDR1 DFQATT, CDR2 SNEGSKA (reference sequence). The CDR3 covers 12 residues. In DNA form, the CDR3 reads TGCAGTGCTACGCAAGACCAAGAGACCCAGTACTTC. Protein: CSATQDQETQYF.

This clonotype was found a few times. The J gene is TRBJ2-3, the V gene TRBV24-1, with D unresolved. Germline V CDR1 and CDR2: KGHDR, SFDVKD. V lost 4 bases and J lost 6, with 4 bases in between. This CDR3 contains 11 residues. The DNA for the CDR3 is TGTGCCACCAGTGACAGGGATACGCAGTATTTT. Translated: CATSDRDTQYF.

The chain has TRBV11-2 and TRBJ2-1, with 11 nucleotides matching TRBD2. CDR3 length: 19 residues. V lost 5 bases to trimming and J lost 1 base; unmatched junction nucleotides: 13. Germline CDR1 and CDR2: SGHAT and FQNNGV. In DNA form, the CDR3 reads TGTGCCAGCAGCCGCCTCACGCGAACTAGCGGGGGATCCTACAATGAGCAGTTCTTC. This translates into CASSRLTRTSGGSYNEQFF.

This clonotype was seen only a few times. This rearrangement joins TRBV20-1 to TRBJ2-7; D ambiguous. Trimming removed 1 base at V and 6 bases at J, with 10 bases between. Germline V CDR1 and CDR2: DFQATT, SNEGSKA (reference sequence). The CDR3 spans 12 residues. CDR3 protein: CSARGRAGEQYF. The CDR3 DNA reads as TGCAGTGCTAGAGGCAGAGCTGGCGAGCAGTACTTC.

The CDR3 region is CASSYGAGGHNEQFF. The CDR3, as DNA: TGTGCCAGCAGTTACGGCGCGGGGGGGCACAATGAGCAGTTCTTC. The chain uses TRBV6-5 and TRBJ2-1; 9 nucleotides line up with TRBD2. The CDR3 runs to 15 residues. Trimming cost V 2 bases and J 5 bases; bases outside gene matches: 4. Germline V gene data show CDR1 as MNHEY and CDR2 as SVGAGI.

The V call is TRBV24-1, the J call TRBJ2-1; unclear D gene. The germline V gene has CDR1 KGHDR and CDR2 SFDVKD. Trimming pared 5 bases from V and 4 bases from J, leaving 14 bases between. This CDR3 region has 15 residues. The CDR3 loop is CATSVQTTQYNEQFF. In DNA form, the CDR3 reads TGTGCCACCAGTGTCCAGACAACCCAATACAATGAGCAGTTCTTC.

The chain has TRBV7-6 and TRBJ2-7; no clear D. CDR1 and CDR2 from the germline V gene are SGHVS and FNYEAQ. V lost 0 bases to trimming and J lost 3 bases, with 15 bases between them. The CDR3 sequence is 16 residues long. For the CDR3, the DNA is TGTGCCAGCAGCTTAGCGGATCCAGGATCATTCTACGAGCAGTACTTC. Its protein is CASSLADPGSFYEQYF.

V is TRBV10-2 and J is TRBJ2-5, with 10 positions matching TRBD1. Trimming took 6 bases from V and 5 from J; bases not matched to a gene: 3. Per germline, CDR1 WSHSY and CDR2 SAAADI. The CDR3 runs 13 residues. The CDR3 nucleotides are TGCGCCAGCAGGGGGACAGGGGAGGAGACCCAGTACTTC. Translating gives CASRGTGEETQYF.

The sample holds a few counts of this clonotype. The chain uses TRBV28 and TRBJ1-4, with 9 bases aligning to TRBD1. This CDR3 spans 15 amino acids. V was pared by 7 bases and J by 7 bases, with 10 bases of the junction left unmatched. From germline, CDR1 is MDHEN and CDR2 SYDVKM. The CDR3 DNA sequence: TGTGCCAGCAAGGCGACAGGGGGGGGACGTGAAAAACTGTTTTTT. Translating gives CASKATGGGREKLFF.

Many counts were recorded for this clonotype. One junction end disagrees with the germline gene, perhaps due to a read error. The chain has TRBV20-1 and TRBJ1-1; a weak D match, TRBD1 (6 bases). Germline V gene lookup returns CDR1 DFQATT and CDR2 SNEGSKA (reference sequence). The CDR3 covers 15 residues. CDR3 residues: CSATDAGGVKTEAFF. DNA for the CDR3: TGCAGTGCTACGGATGCGGGGGGCGTGAAGACTGAAGCTTTCTTT.